This entry features one T cell receptor (beta chain) sequence. A FACSAria was used to sort CD4+ and CD8+ T cells. These cells came from PBMCs. This specimen belongs to a study of CD8+ T cells in alopecia areata. This CDR3 has 14 residues. The germline V and J ends were trimmed by 2 bases and 2 bases, with 13 bases remaining between them. Germline V gives CDR1 GTSNPN, CDR2 SVGIG (reference sequence). Isolated RNA was reverse transcribed into cDNA used as the sequencing template. Clones were sequenced by immunoSEQ multiplex PCR, and TCRdb holds only the in-frame ones, with some missing. This table has 85,000 to 110,000 clones, roughly 53% appearing once.

This chain links TRBV30 with TRBJ2-7, with D possibly matching TRBD1 (5 bases). The receptor comes from a human donor in good health. Sequenced sample: CD4+ T cells sorted from blood. The CDR3 is CAWSSQGTAYEQYF. In DNA form, the CDR3 reads TGTGCCTGGAGTTCTCAGGGAACCGCCTACGAGCAGTACTTC.